These 9 T cell receptor beta chains were sequenced from one sample in a study of Graves' ophthalmopathy and Graves' hyperthyroidism. Amplification of the TCR beta CDR3 regions used RNA transcripts (as template). First-round RT-PCR employed HTBI primers, with a second-round multiplex PCR after it. One entry per CDR3 protein, called by TCRdb with MiXCR from the multiplex PCR reads. The profile covers 600,000 to 950,000 distinct CDR3 sequences, with around 40% appearing a single time and 40% to 45% taken by the ten largest. Sequencing was carried out using peripheral blood. The receptors derive from an adult man with Graves' ophthalmopathy.

This clonotype came up a few times. The chain carries TRBV7-9 and TRBJ2-5; possibly TRBD2 for D (7 bases). CDR1 and CDR2 from the germline V gene are SEHNR and FQNEAQ (reference sequence). The CDR3 contains 16 residues. V was trimmed by 5 bases and J by 5 bases, leaving 21 bases between them. CDR3 protein: CASSPTLGGEWETQYF. CDR3 coding DNA: TGTGCCAGCAGCCCAACCTTAGGGGGGGAGTGGGAGACCCAGTACTTC. Full variable domain (outside the CDR3, taken from reference TRBV7-9 and TRBJ2-5): DTGVSQNPRHKITKRGQNVTFRCDPISEHNRLYWYRQTLGQGPEFLTYFQNEAQLEKSRLLSDRFSAERPKGSFSTLEIQRTEQGDSAMYLCASSPTLGGEWETQYFGPGTRLLVL.

The chain carries TRBV25-1 and TRBJ1-2; TRBD1 is a possible D gene (6 bases). Germline assignment: CDR1 MGHDK and CDR2 SYGVNS. The CDR3 length is 18 residues. Trimming left V 5 bases short and J 1 base short, with 23 bases between. DNA of the CDR3: TGTGCCAGCAGTCCTCCCGGGGGTCACAGGGATTTTAACTATGGCTACACCTTC. Amino acids: CASSPPGGHRDFNYGYTF.

This clonotype was recorded many times. The chain links TRBV7-2 to TRBJ2-7; TRBD1 matches at 9 bases. The CDR3 runs to 14 residues. The trim removed 6 bases at V and 5 bases at J, leaving 8 bases unmatched. Germline CDR1 SGHTA, CDR2 FQGNSA. In nucleotides, the CDR3 is TGTGCCAGCAGTAAATTAGGGACAGGGAACGAGCAGTACTTC. Translating it yields CASSKLGTGNEQYF.

On this clonotype: This is likely a read error, given that the CDR3 carries no conserved phenylalanine or tryptophan at its end. No DNA is shown, since the ends of the CDR3 on it are uncertain; the CDR3 is the one TCRdb lists. The chain employs TRBV7-9 and TRBJ2-6; TRBD1 was called by the table and not checked on the DNA. The CDR3 has 8 residues if both end residues are counted. Germline V gene sequence: CDR1 SEHNR, CDR2 FQNEAQ (reference sequence). The CDR3: CASESPEI.

A few counts support this clonotype. V usage is TRBV7-9 and J usage is TRBJ1-1; possible D gene TRBD1, 5 bases. This CDR3 has 13 residues. Germline loops: CDR1 SEHNR, CDR2 FQNEAQ (reference sequence). V was pared by 7 bases and J by 5 bases, with 14 bases between. The CDR3 spells CASKISGRTEAFF. The CDR3 DNA follows: TGTGCCAGCAAGATATCAGGGAGAACTGAAGCTTTCTTT.

This clonotype was detected only a few times. The chain couples TRBV2 to TRBJ1-1; D is possibly TRBD1 (5 bases). This CDR3 is 15 amino acids long. The V gene's germline CDR1 is SNHLY and CDR2 FYNNEI. V dropped 1 base and J dropped 4 bases, with 13 bases sitting between them. The CDR3 nucleotides are TGTGCCAGCAGTGAAGAGGTACAGGCGGGCACTGAAGCTTTCTTT. Translated, it gives CASSEEVQAGTEAFF.

This clonotype has at least ten counts. The J gene is TRBJ1-5, the V gene TRBV19; 7 bases agree with TRBD1. This CDR3 region has 14 residues. With 10 bases clipped from V and 4 bases from J, the junction kept 10 bases outside the gene matches. The germline V gene has CDR1 LNHDA and CDR2 SQIVND (reference sequence). The CDR3 bases are TGTGCCACCGATGACAGGGTCCCAAATCAGCCCCAGCATTTT. As protein: CATDDRVPNQPQHF.

CDR3 protein: CVSSPGRADRETQYF. The CDR3 DNA reads TGTGTCAGCAGCCCCGGTCGGGCGGATCGGGAGACCCAGTACTTC. The V call is TRBV10-3, the J call TRBJ2-5, with unresolved D. CDR3 length: 15 residues. Germline V gene sequence: CDR1 ENHRY, CDR2 SYGVKD.

The chain links TRBV6-5 to TRBJ1-2; unclear D gene. V was cut by 0 bases and J by 4 bases, with 9 bases left in between. CDR1 and CDR2 from the germline V gene are MNHEY and SVGAGI. The length of the CDR3 is 14 residues. The CDR3 DNA sequence: TGTGCCAGCAGTTACTCTAGGCAGATCTATGGCTACACCTTC. Translating gives CASSYSRQIYGYTF.